This entry features one TCR beta chain sequence. The antigen this receptor binds is unknown. Base qualities were left out, and no much larger clone turns up one base away. Inclusive of the bounding cysteine and phenylalanine, the CDR3 is 18 residues long. Only the CDR3 DNA is retained, 54 bases long and in frame from the first base. The germline V end is reduced by 5 bases and the J end by 1 base; junction bases left unmatched: 10. CDR1 and CDR2, looked up from the germline V gene, are MDHEN and SYDVKM. This sample is part of a study of prognosis after radiotherapy for stage I lung cancer (dated by TCRdb to 2020 to 2023). For the wider study: Between early 2018 and January 2019, approximately 18 stage I NSCLC patients were enrolled in Nanjing, China. Peripheral blood TCR beta repertoires were profiled in stage I NSCLC patients before and after stereotactic body radiotherapy, and the study then linked these repertoires to distant failure. Image-guided IMRT or VMAT was used to deliver SBRT in 3 to 5 fractions at a biologically effective dose of at least 100 Gy. Concurrent therapy was not administered to any patient alongside SBRT. The cohort included about a dozen men and several women, with a median age of approximately 76 years and a range of roughly 53 to 85 years. All patients were considered medically inoperable, owing to comorbidities in 11 to 13 and refusal of surgery in several. The patients included around 13 who had newly diagnosed primary stage I lung tumors, along with 5 or 6 others who had oligometastatic NSCLC after their primary tumor had been surgically resected. Distant metastases were developed by four of the 19 patients after SBRT, at a median of around seven months, whereas no significant progression was observed in the other 15 patients. The study took one blood sample before SBRT and one after SBRT from each of approximately 20 patients and sequenced all 40 or so samples. Roughly eleven patients had adenocarcinoma and several had squamous cell carcinoma as the tumor histology.

All patients had node-negative disease on CT and PET/CT, and none had a history of other malignancies or prior chemotherapy or radiotherapy. About 6.4 milliliters of peripheral venous blood were drawn into EDTA tubes at each of two time points. Ficoll-Paque Plus density-gradient centrifugation was used to isolate PBMCs. Right after collection, samples were kept at -80 degrees C until analysis. Broader findings and caveats from the paper: All reported P values were unadjusted for multiple comparisons. After SBRT, the count of unique TCR clones dropped from a median of around 10,000 beforehand to 6,000 to 7,500 afterward (Wilcoxon paired P=0.011). Post-SBRT Shannon entropy and its change from baseline were lower in patients who developed distant metastases; baseline Shannon entropy was not associated with metastases. Differences by metastasis status were reportedly seen in TRBV and TRBJ usage frequencies, involving two V genes at baseline and, after SBRT, roughly ten V genes and two J genes. The study was limited by its small cohort and short follow-up, and the findings require independent validation. Tumor specificity of expanded TCR clones was not determined.

Two rounds of multiplex PCR were used to amplify the TCR beta CDR3 region from genomic DNA. The first PCR round used primers specific to each TRBV and TRBJ gene, and the primer sequences were filed in Chinese patent CN105087789A. Universal primers were used in the second PCR round. The Roche High Pure PCR Template Preparation Kit was used to extract genomic DNA from frozen PBMCs. An Illumina HiSeq 3000 was used to sequence the libraries paired-end with 151 bp reads. On the study's bioinformatics: Raw reads lacking the multiplex PCR primer sequences were removed with CutAdapt. PEAR was used to merge high-quality paired reads into contigs. By aligning each contig to reference sequences, MiXCR assigned the TRB V, D and J gene segments to that contig. To remove sequencing errors, CDR3 sequences were clustered according to base quality and sequence similarity. Shannon entropy normalized by the natural log of productive TCR sequence number was used as the measure of diversity. Clonality was computed as one minus the ratio of Shannon entropy to the natural log of the number of unique clonotypes. Progression-free survival cut-offs for repertoire metrics were chosen using the Youden index of ROC curves, with analyses run in R 3.5.3. Using fastp at Q25 and MiXCR, TCRdb reprocessed the public reads and kept productive beta chains. Each entry merges the rows of one CDR3 protein and shows their most common DNA and genes. The V and J calls come from TCRdb's annotation, not from the publication. The sample table shows about 16,000 distinct CDR3 sequences, and 35% to 45% are seen once. The biggest ten clones account for about two fifths of the sample.

Sequenced material: PBMCs, taken before or after stereotactic body radiation therapy (not recorded which). This clonotype originated in a donor over 45 with non-small cell lung cancer. The rearranged segments are TRBV28 and TRBJ2-7, and TRBD2 aligns with 14 junction nucleotides. The DNA sequence is given as TGTGCCAGCAGTCACCTGACTAGCGGGAGGGCCCTTTCCTACGAGCAGTACTTC. Its translation reads: CASSHLTSGRALSYEQYF.